This TCR beta chain was observed in a study of T-cell reconstitution after alpha-beta-depleted transplantation in children. This CDR3 is 11 amino acids long. Trimming removed 6 bases from V and 9 bases from J; junction bases left unmatched: 2. Using unique molecular identifiers, the investigators prepared the TCRbeta library. TCRdb called the PCR reads again in MiXCR, with one record for every CDR3 protein. The table records nearly 350,000 distinct CDR3 sequences, around 15% of them present only once. This clonotype was counted only a few times. This chain joins TRBV12-3 or TRBV12-4 and TRBJ2-7; 10 bases map to TRBD2. The receptor was isolated from a male patient under 10 years old who had a stem cell transplant for acute lymphoblastic leukemia, so the T cells may come from the graft donor. The sequencing used PBMCs, mostly from graft donor cells, collected 360 days after TCRalphabeta/CD19-depleted stem cell transplant. The CDR3 spells CASRGTSVQYF. The DNA of the CDR3 is TGTGCCAGCAGAGGGACTAGCGTGCAGTACTTC.